A selection of T cell receptor beta chains follows, all from one sample in a study of blood T cell repertoires in COVID-19. The method was immunoSEQ multiplex PCR; TCRdb's version includes in-frame clones alone and lacks a portion of them. The sample includes about 20,000 clones, roughly 91% of them seen just once. Sequenced: peripheral blood. The receptors derive from an older woman with active COVID-19. Each CDR3 is given with its conserved first and last residue. D genes are given only for firm matches. Some rows have no size entry. The others give once, few or many, or a class for an expanded clone.

j_call: TRBJ1-1
cdr3_length: 16
clone_size: -
v_call: TRBV5-1
d_call: -
cdr3_nt: TGCGCCAGCAGCCCATCACAGGGAACTACCATTACTGAAGCTTTCTTT
cdr3_aa: CASSPSQGTTITEAFF

j_call: TRBJ1-2
cdr3_length: 16
clone_size: -
v_call: TRBV13
d_call: -
cdr3_nt: TGTGCCAGCAGCGTCAAAAGGCCCCAGGGGTACTATGGCTACACCTTC
cdr3_aa: CASSVKRPQGYYGYTF

j_call: TRBJ2-2
cdr3_length: 16
clone_size: -
v_call: TRBV7-3
d_call: -
cdr3_nt: TGTGCCAGCAGCCTACAGGGCCCGGCGAACACCGGGGAGCTGTTTTTT
cdr3_aa: CASSLQGPANTGELFF

j_call: TRBJ2-7
cdr3_length: 15
clone_size: -
v_call: TRBV5-5
d_call: -
cdr3_nt: TGTGCCAGCAGCACGAGGGTACAGGGAAGTGGCGAGCAGTACTTC
cdr3_aa: CASSTRVQGSGEQYF

j_call: TRBJ2-2
cdr3_length: 13
clone_size: -
v_call: TRBV2
d_call: -
cdr3_nt: TGTGCCTCGTGGGACACCAACACCGGGGAGCTGTTTTTT
cdr3_aa: CASWDTNTGELFF

j_call: TRBJ2-2
cdr3_length: 13
clone_size: -
v_call: TRBV2
d_call: -
cdr3_nt: TGTGCCAGCCGCCTCCCAGGGACCGGGGAGCTGTTTTTT
cdr3_aa: CASRLPGTGELFF

j_call: TRBJ2-5
cdr3_length: 16
clone_size: -
v_call: TRBV5-1
d_call: TRBD1
cdr3_nt: TGCGCCAGCAGCTTGAATCCAGGGGGCGCAGGCGAGACCCAGTACTTC
cdr3_aa: CASSLNPGGAGETQYF

j_call: TRBJ2-6
cdr3_length: 18
clone_size: once
v_call: TRBV27
d_call: TRBD1
cdr3_nt: TGTGCCAGCAGCCCGGACAGGGGGGATCTCTCTGGGGCCAACGTCCTGACTTTC
cdr3_aa: CASSPDRGDLSGANVLTF

j_call: TRBJ1-6
cdr3_length: 15
clone_size: once
v_call: TRBV2
d_call: TRBD1
cdr3_nt: TGTGCCAGCAGTGAGGACAGGGCGGGGGATTCACCCCTCCACTTT
cdr3_aa: CASSEDRAGDSPLHF

j_call: TRBJ1-5
cdr3_length: 13
clone_size: -
v_call: TRBV10-3
d_call: -
cdr3_nt: TGTGCCTCCAGGGACGCCGGAGGGCAGCCCCAGCATTTT
cdr3_aa: CASRDAGGQPQHF

j_call: TRBJ1-5
cdr3_length: 15
clone_size: -
v_call: TRBV6-5
d_call: TRBD1
cdr3_nt: TGTGCCAGCAGGGCTTTAGGACAGGCCAATCAGCCCCAGCATTTT
cdr3_aa: CASRALGQANQPQHF

j_call: TRBJ1-6
cdr3_length: 15
clone_size: -
v_call: TRBV19
d_call: -
cdr3_nt: TGTGCCAGTAGTCAGATAAACTCCTATAATTCACCCCTCCACTTT
cdr3_aa: CASSQINSYNSPLHF

j_call: TRBJ2-5
cdr3_length: 15
clone_size: -
v_call: TRBV4-1
d_call: TRBD2
cdr3_nt: TGCGCCAGCAGCCAGACGACTAGCGGGGGAGAGACCCAGTACTTC
cdr3_aa: CASSQTTSGGETQYF

j_call: TRBJ2-3
cdr3_length: 14
clone_size: -
v_call: TRBV2
d_call: -
cdr3_nt: TGTGCCAGCAGTGATAGGGGCGTCTCAGATACGCAGTATTTT
cdr3_aa: CASSDRGVSDTQYF

j_call: TRBJ2-7
cdr3_length: 13
clone_size: -
v_call: TRBV5-1
d_call: -
cdr3_nt: TGCGCCAGCAGCTTTGGCAGGGGGGACGAGCAGTACTTC
cdr3_aa: CASSFGRGDEQYF

j_call: TRBJ2-7
cdr3_length: 12
clone_size: -
v_call: TRBV19
d_call: -
cdr3_nt: TGTGCCAGTAGTCCCACAGGATACGAGCAGTACTTC
cdr3_aa: CASSPTGYEQYF

j_call: TRBJ2-1
cdr3_length: 18
clone_size: -
v_call: TRBV2
d_call: -
cdr3_nt: TGTGCCAGCAGATTTTCTCAGGGGAAATGGGATTCCTACAATGAGCAGTTCTTC
cdr3_aa: CASRFSQGKWDSYNEQFF

j_call: TRBJ1-3
cdr3_length: 14
clone_size: -
v_call: TRBV5-1
d_call: -
cdr3_nt: TGCGCCAGCAGCTTGGAGGGGACTGGAAACACCATATATTTT
cdr3_aa: CASSLEGTGNTIYF

j_call: TRBJ2-5
cdr3_length: 15
clone_size: -
v_call: TRBV9
d_call: TRBD1
cdr3_nt: TGTGCCAGCAGCGGAACCCGGACAGGCCAAGAGACCCAGTACTTC
cdr3_aa: CASSGTRTGQETQYF

j_call: TRBJ1-2
cdr3_length: 17
clone_size: -
v_call: TRBV4-1
d_call: -
cdr3_nt: TGCGCCAGCAGCCAAGTTAATTTCATCGGGCCAGGGGACGGCTACACCTTC
cdr3_aa: CASSQVNFIGPGDGYTF

j_call: TRBJ2-5
cdr3_length: 14
clone_size: once
v_call: TRBV19
d_call: TRBD2
cdr3_nt: TGTGCCAGTAGTACCGGACTAGGGCAAGAGACCCAGTACTTC
cdr3_aa: CASSTGLGQETQYF

j_call: TRBJ2-1
cdr3_length: 15
clone_size: -
v_call: TRBV5-4
d_call: TRBD2
cdr3_nt: TGTGCCAGCAGCTTGGTAGCGGGGAACTACAATGAGCAGTTCTTC
cdr3_aa: CASSLVAGNYNEQFF

j_call: TRBJ2-7
cdr3_length: 13
clone_size: -
v_call: TRBV11-2
d_call: TRBD1
cdr3_nt: TGTGCCAGCAGCATCCGGGACAGCTACGAGCAGTACTTC
cdr3_aa: CASSIRDSYEQYF

j_call: TRBJ1-4
cdr3_length: 14
clone_size: once
v_call: TRBV3-1/TRBV3-2
d_call: -
cdr3_nt: TGTGCCAGCAGCCATCGGCAGGGTAGTGAAAAACTGTTTTTT
cdr3_aa: CASSHRQGSEKLFF

j_call: TRBJ1-2
cdr3_length: 13
clone_size: -
v_call: TRBV29-1
d_call: -
cdr3_nt: TGCAGCGCCGGGCCGGAGGGACGCTATGGCTACACCTTC
cdr3_aa: CSAGPEGRYGYTF

j_call: TRBJ2-1
cdr3_length: 15
clone_size: -
v_call: TRBV11-3
d_call: -
cdr3_nt: TGTGCCAGCAGCTCCAACGGGGGGCCTAACAATGAGCAGTTCTTC
cdr3_aa: CASSSNGGPNNEQFF

j_call: TRBJ2-7
cdr3_length: 13
clone_size: -
v_call: TRBV7-9
d_call: -
cdr3_nt: TGTGCCAGCAGCCAGGCGGGGGCTAGAGAGCAGTACTTC
cdr3_aa: CASSQAGAREQYF

j_call: TRBJ2-3
cdr3_length: 15
clone_size: large
v_call: TRBV7-8
d_call: TRBD1
cdr3_nt: TGTGCCAGCAGCCCCCTCTCCGGGACAGGGGTGAGGCAGTATTTT
cdr3_aa: CASSPLSGTGVRQYF

j_call: TRBJ2-3
cdr3_length: 12
clone_size: -
v_call: TRBV6-5
d_call: -
cdr3_nt: TGTGCCAGCAGGGAGGTAGTGGGTACGCAGTATTTT
cdr3_aa: CASREVVGTQYF